This T cell receptor (beta chain) was profiled in a study of blood T cell repertoires in COVID-19. The wider study: T cells, B-cell-depleted T cells, or PBMCs provided the cDNA or gDNA that served as material.

Germline V gene sequence: CDR1 SGHRS, CDR2 YFSETQ. Trimming shortened V by 8 bases and J by 4 bases, and 15 bases separated the two germline ends. The CDR3 has 13 residues. Produced via immunoSEQ multiplex PCR; TCRdb's table is partial and in-frame only. The repertoire holds over 250,000 clones, with about four fifths as singletons. Sequenced material: PBMCs or T cells enriched from blood (not recorded which). V is TRBV5-1 and J is TRBJ2-5, with D perhaps matching TRBD1 (5 bases). The sequence came from a man in his forties who had been exposed to COVID-19. CDR3 nucleotide sequence: TGCGCCAGTGCAGGCCAGGGTTTAGAGACCCAGTACTTC. Residues: CASAGQGLETQYF.